The 22 T cell receptor beta chains below come from one sample, sequenced in a study of control samples from healthy donors and cancer patients. The protocol was immunoSEQ multiplex PCR, while the TCRdb copy is restricted to in-frame clones and leaves out a portion. The profile shows approximately 69,000 clones, around 90% of them singletons. The sample consisted of PBMCs. Receptors originate from a man in his fifties or sixties with colorectal cancer.

The J gene is TRBJ1-1, the V gene TRBV2; D is unresolved. The CDR3 totals 12 residues. Germline-derived CDR1 and CDR2 are SNHLY and FYNNEI. V lost 2 bases and J lost 7, with 8 bases in between. CDR3 in amino acids: CASSEWMGEAFF. CDR3 in DNA: TGTGCCAGCAGTGAATGGATGGGTGAAGCTTTCTTT.

The chain links TRBV6-6 to TRBJ1-4; 7 bases are a match to TRBD1. The J segment lost 8 bases and the V segment lost 8 bases, leaving 11 bases of the junction unmatched. Germline CDR1 is MNHNY and CDR2 is SVGAGI (reference sequence). CDR3 length: 14 residues. CDR3 protein: CASRGRGLREKLFF. The DNA of the CDR3 is TGTGCCAGCCGAGGGAGGGGGCTCCGAGAAAAACTGTTTTTT.

The gene calls are TRBV6-5 and TRBJ2-7, with 11 bases aligning to TRBD2. The germline gives CDR1 MNHEY, CDR2 SVGAGI. Trimming removed 0 bases from V and 2 bases from J; junction bases left unmatched: 3. The CDR3 totals 16 residues. CDR3 in amino acids: CASSYSPSGGTYEQYF. The CDR3, as DNA: TGTGCCAGCAGTTACTCCCCTAGCGGGGGGACCTACGAGCAGTACTTC.

V is TRBV2 and J is TRBJ1-1; 9 nucleotides agree with TRBD1. The CDR3 runs 13 residues. V gave up 6 bases and J gave up 3 bases; unmatched junction bases: 2. Per germline, CDR1 SNHLY and CDR2 FYNNEI. The CDR3 DNA follows: TGTGCCAGCAGCGGGACAGGGTACACTGAAGCTTTCTTT. Translating it yields CASSGTGYTEAFF.

The CDR3 bases are TGTGCCAGCAGTCCTTTTGGAGGGGGCCAAGAGACCCAGTACTTC. Its translation: CASSPFGGGQETQYF. The chain has TRBV6-5 and TRBJ2-5; D is possibly TRBD1 or TRBD2 (6 bases each). Trimming cost V 5 bases and J 1 base, with 14 bases left between them. The germline V gene has CDR1 MNHEY and CDR2 SVGAGI. The length of the CDR3 is 15 residues.

V gene TRBV28 combines with J gene TRBJ2-3, with a weak D call TRBD1 (6 bases). Germline values: CDR1 MDHEN, CDR2 SYDVKM. Trimming removed 4 bases from V and 2 bases from J, with 16 bases in between. CDR3 size: 16 residues. CDR3 DNA: TGTGCCAGCAGTTCGGTCCGGGACACCTTCACAGATACGCAGTATTTT. Translated, it gives CASSSVRDTFTDTQYF.

The chain is built from TRBV2 and TRBJ2-1, with 8 bases identical to TRBD2. This CDR3 spans 17 amino acids. J lost 4 bases, V lost 4 bases, and 12 bases had no gene match. CDR1 and CDR2 from the germline V gene are SNHLY and FYNNEI. CDR3 residues: CASSVEQRGLRYNEQFF. The CDR3 nucleotides are TGTGCCAGCAGTGTGGAACAGCGGGGGCTGAGGTACAATGAGCAGTTCTTC.

A single count supports this clone. As DNA, the CDR3 is TGTGCCAGCAGCCTGCTTCAAAGGGGTGACAATGAGCAGTTCTTC. It encodes CASSLLQRGDNEQFF. The chain employs TRBV14 and TRBJ2-1; D might be TRBD1 (5 bases). The length of the CDR3 is 15 residues. Germline CDR1 SGHDN, CDR2 FVKESK. Trimming cost V 4 bases and J 5 bases, with 15 bases left between them.

This chain uses TRBV5-5 with TRBJ2-7; 8 nucleotides align to TRBD1. The CDR3 contains 15 residues. J was trimmed by 6 bases and V by 0 bases; bases with no gene match: 8. Germline V lookup: CDR1 SGHKS, CDR2 YYEKEE (reference sequence). Here the CDR3 reads CASSLAGGRGLEQYF. CDR3 DNA sequence: TGTGCCAGCAGCTTGGCCGGTGGCAGGGGGCTCGAGCAGTACTTC.

The V and J genes are TRBV7-3 and TRBJ2-7; 8 positions match TRBD2. The CDR3 covers 13 residues. Germline trimming cut 5 bases from V and 6 bases from J; bases unmatched to any gene: 6. Germline loops: CDR1 SGHTA, CDR2 FQGTGA. The CDR3 DNA follows: TGTGCCAGCAGCCAGGGACTAGGGGGCGAGCAGTACTTC. Protein: CASSQGLGGEQYF.

This rearrangement joins TRBV24-1 to TRBJ1-1; D may be TRBD1 (6 bases). The length of the CDR3 is 14 residues. From germline, CDR1 is KGHDR and CDR2 SFDVKD. Between the trimmed V and J ends, which lost 5 bases and 1 base, there was a span of 10 bases. CDR3 sequence: CATSGAGANTEAFF. The CDR3 region has the DNA TGTGCCACCAGTGGAGCAGGGGCGAACACTGAAGCTTTCTTT.

This rearrangement joins TRBV7-9 to TRBJ2-1; D might be TRBD1 or TRBD2, each matching 7 bases. The CDR3 totals 15 residues. V lost 3 bases, J lost 3 bases, and 12 bases lay in between. The germline gives CDR1 SEHNR, CDR2 FQNEAQ (reference sequence). The CDR3 reads CASSFGGDSYNEQFF. Here the CDR3 DNA reads TGTGCCAGCAGCTTTGGGGGGGACAGCTACAATGAGCAGTTCTTC. The full variable domain, in which reference TRBV7-9 and TRBJ2-1 provide the parts outside the CDR3, is DTGVSQNPRHKITKRGQNVTFRCDPISEHNRLYWYRQTLGQGPEFLTYFQNEAQLEKSRLLSDRFSAERPKGSFSTLEIQRTEQGDSAMYLCASSFGGDSYNEQFFGPGTRLTVL.

V gene TRBV5-4 combines with J gene TRBJ1-6; tentative D call: TRBD1 (6 bases). Trimming removed 1 base from V and 7 bases from J, with 12 bases in between. In germline, CDR1 is SGHNT, CDR2 YYREEE (reference sequence). The length of the CDR3 is 15 residues. The CDR3, as DNA: TGTGCCAGCAGCTTGATTGGGGGGCTGAATTCACCCCTCCACTTT. Protein sequence: CASSLIGGLNSPLHF.

This chain uses TRBV20-1 with TRBJ1-1; no reliable D call. CDR3 length equals 11 residues. The germline gives CDR1 DFQATT, CDR2 SNEGSKA (reference sequence). Between the trimmed V and J ends, which lost 8 bases and 3 bases, there was a span of 10 bases. This chain's CDR3 is CSPVRDTEAFF. The CDR3 coding sequence is TGCAGTCCCGTTCGGGACACTGAAGCTTTCTTT.

The chain has TRBV7-9 and TRBJ1-6; D gene uncertain. CDR3 length equals 16 residues. Trimming stripped 1 base from V and 3 bases from J, with 10 bases between. Germline lookup yields CDR1 SEHNR and CDR2 FQNEAQ (reference sequence). For the CDR3, the DNA is TGTGCCAGCAGCTTAGGTGCGGGATTCTATAATTCACCCCTCCACTTT. Encoded protein: CASSLGAGFYNSPLHF.

The chain carries TRBV7-2 and TRBJ1-4, with a tentative D call TRBD1 (6 bases). CDR1 and CDR2 from the germline V gene are SGHTA and FQGNSA. The CDR3 runs 17 residues. Trimming took 5 bases from V and 5 from J, leaving 21 bases between them. CDR3 in amino acids: CASSKLPRGGQNEKLFF. The CDR3, as DNA: TGTGCCAGCAGCAAACTCCCCCGGGGGGGGCAGAATGAAAAACTGTTTTTT.

The J gene is TRBJ1-4, the V gene TRBV4-2, with D perhaps TRBD1 (6 bases). The CDR3 covers 15 residues. Germline V CDR1 and CDR2: LGHNA, YNFKEQ. The V end was cut by 1 base, the J end by 5 bases, with 11 bases between. The CDR3 loop reads CASSQVQGQNEKLFF. The CDR3 DNA sequence: TGTGCCAGCAGCCAAGTTCAGGGACAAAATGAAAAACTGTTTTTT.

The J gene is TRBJ2-7, the V gene TRBV18, with 9 bases matching TRBD1. V trimming: 0 bases; J trimming: 5 bases; junction bases outside the gene matches: 2. From germline, CDR1 is KGHSH and CDR2 LQKENI. This CDR3 is 14 amino acids long. CDR3 in amino acids: CASSPPGTGNEQYF. As DNA, the CDR3 is TGTGCCAGCTCACCACCCGGGACAGGGAACGAGCAGTACTTC.

The rearrangement links TRBV28 to TRBJ2-6; D gene unclear. This CDR3 is 16 amino acids long. V lost 3 bases and J 0 bases, leaving 9 bases between the germline ends. The germline V gene has CDR1 MDHEN and CDR2 SYDVKM. This CDR3 reads CASSLFPGSGANVLTF. The CDR3 region has the DNA TGTGCCAGCAGTTTGTTTCCCGGCTCTGGGGCCAACGTCCTGACTTTC.

The chain employs TRBV28 and TRBJ2-3, with 7 nucleotides matching TRBD2. Trimming at V came to 0 bases and at J to 2 bases, leaving 8 bases not matched to a gene. Per germline, CDR1 MDHEN and CDR2 SYDVKM. This CDR3 has 17 amino acids. CDR3 sequence: CASSLWGSGPTTDTQYF. The CDR3 nucleotides read TGTGCCAGCAGTTTATGGGGTAGCGGGCCCACCACAGATACGCAGTATTTT.

The V gene is TRBV6-2 or TRBV6-3, the J gene TRBJ1-2; TRBD1 is a possible D gene (5 bases). CDR1 MNHEY and CDR2 SVGEGT come from the germline V gene. This CDR3 spans 12 amino acids. V lost 5 bases to trimming and J lost 5 bases, with 9 bases between them. The CDR3 nucleotides are TGTGCCAGCAGTCCCCAGGGATATGGCTACACCTTC. This gives the protein CASSPQGYGYTF.

A word on this clone: The same CDR3 also results from other DNA sequences found in this sample. The chain joins TRBV3-1 (or the pseudogene TRBV3-2) to TRBJ2-5, with unresolved D. The V end lost 2 bases, the J end lost 7 bases, and 11 bases lay between the germline ends. This CDR3 comprises 13 residues. Germline V gene data show CDR1 as LGHDT and CDR2 as YNNKEL (reference sequence). CDR3 nucleotides: TGTGCCAGCAGCCAAACACGCCCGGGGACCCAGTACTTC. Translated: CASSQTRPGTQYF.